This TCR beta chain was identified in a study of T cells in Graves' hyperthyroidism and ophthalmopathy. Findings and limits, study-wide: The model made its ophthalmopathy prediction, and onset followed a median about 5.9 months later. Ophthalmopathy was distinguished from stable hyperthyroidism by 13 V-J signatures.

V was pared by 0 bases and J by 6 bases, with 7 bases of the junction left unmatched. Germline lookup yields CDR1 SGHAT and CDR2 FQNNGV. This CDR3 is 15 amino acids long. The source material, RNA transcripts, was used to amplify TCR beta CDR3 regions. The HTBI primer set served for first-round RT-PCR of the TCR CDR3. TCRdb redid the calling of the multiplex PCR reads with MiXCR, one entry per CDR3 protein. The sample yields some 500,000 distinct CDR3 sequences, approximately 25% seen once. There are a few counts of this clonotype. The antigen is undetermined. Ophthalmopathy patients had moderate-to-severe active disease, CAS ≥3, NOSPECS ≥4, and disease duration under 3 months. The study left out patients who had uncontrolled infection, other autoimmune disease, pregnancy or lactation.

Specimen: blood. The clonotype originates from a woman in her thirties with Graves' ophthalmopathy. The V call is TRBV11-2, the J call TRBJ1-2, with TRBD1 matching over 7 bases. CDR3 nucleotides: TGTGCCAGCAGCTTAGAGATGGGACAGAGTGATGGCTACACCTTC. It translates to CASSLEMGQSDGYTF.